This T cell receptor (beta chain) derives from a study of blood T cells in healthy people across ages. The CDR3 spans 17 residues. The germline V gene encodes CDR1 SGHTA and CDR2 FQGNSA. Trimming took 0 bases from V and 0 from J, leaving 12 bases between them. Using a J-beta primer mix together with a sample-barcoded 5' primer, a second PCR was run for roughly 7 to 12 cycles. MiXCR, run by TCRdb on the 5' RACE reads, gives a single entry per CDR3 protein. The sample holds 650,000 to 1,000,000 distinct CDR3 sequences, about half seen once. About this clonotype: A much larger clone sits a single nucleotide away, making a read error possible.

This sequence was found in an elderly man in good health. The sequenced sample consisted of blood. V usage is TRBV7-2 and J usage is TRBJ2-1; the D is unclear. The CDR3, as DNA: TGTGCCAGCAGCTTAGCTGGTGAGGCTAGCTCCTACAATGAGCAGTTCTTC. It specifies CASSLAGEASSYNEQFF.